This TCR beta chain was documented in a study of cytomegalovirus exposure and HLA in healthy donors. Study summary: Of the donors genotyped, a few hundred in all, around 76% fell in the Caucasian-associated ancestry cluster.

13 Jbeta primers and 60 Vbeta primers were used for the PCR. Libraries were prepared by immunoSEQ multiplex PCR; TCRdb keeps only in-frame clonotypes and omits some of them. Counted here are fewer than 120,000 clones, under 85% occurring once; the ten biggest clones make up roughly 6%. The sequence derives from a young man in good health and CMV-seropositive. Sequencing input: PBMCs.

CDR3 in DNA: TGTGCCAGCAGCGTAGATCCTAGCGGGGGGGAATACACCGGGGAGCTGTTTTTT. It encodes CASSVDPSGGEYTGELFF. V usage is TRBV9 and J usage is TRBJ2-2; 12 positions agree with TRBD2. The CDR3 extends over 18 amino acids. After removal of 0 bases from V and 3 bases from J, the junction contained 6 bases not matched to a gene. Germline CDR1 SGDLS, CDR2 YYNGEE.